Only one count was recorded for the clone carrying this TCR beta chain. As yet, its antigen is unknown. The data derive from a study of beta chain features in type 1 diabetes. The overall study: Age and gender were similar between patients and healthy donors, as were cell yields.

The study, taken as a whole, reports: Shortening of TCRB CDR3s, moderate but significant, appeared in all four CD4+ subsets of Type 1 diabetes patients.

With V trimmed by 5 bases and J by 8 bases, 6 bases remained unmatched. The CDR3 runs 15 residues. From germline, CDR1 is MGHDK and CDR2 SYGVNS. Expressed TCRB transcripts were sequenced because the isolated RNA had all been reverse transcribed beforehand. About 3.57 million reads, on average, came from each naive, central memory and regulatory T cell sample. TCRdb's copy holds only in-frame clones and misses some; the assay was immunoSEQ multiplex PCR. Of approximately 170,000 clones listed, roughly 65% were seen once; the top ten hold about 0.089%. The authors sorted CD4+ naive, central memory, regulatory and stem cell-like memory cells via CD45RO/CCR7/CD25/CD127/CD95/CD27.

The sample consisted of naive CD4+ T cells from blood. The sequence was collected from a man younger than 45 with type 1 diabetes. The chain recombines TRBV25-1 with TRBJ1-6; TRBD1 matches 10 bases. The CDR3 coding sequence is TGTGCCAGCAGTCTGACGGGACAGGGGCATTCACCCCTCCACTTT. This sequence encodes CASSLTGQGHSPLHF.